These 29 T cell receptor beta chains were all obtained from the same sample, sequenced in a study of cytomegalovirus exposure and HLA in healthy donors (dated by TCRdb to about 2017). The protocol used for the library was the immunoSEQ multiplex PCR assay. TCRdb re-hosts the immuneACCESS table, in-frame sequences only. Its copies lack some clones; in the studies checked, an unresolved V gene accounts for under half of them, and the cause for the rest is not known. The sample has roughly 220,000 clones on record, approximately 88% of them singletons. Around 15% of the sample belongs to the ten largest clones. Sequencing input: PBMCs. The receptor set was obtained from a woman aged 25 to 39 in good health and CMV-seropositive.

This clone was detected only once. This chain joins TRBV30 and TRBJ1-2, with D uncertain. Germline-derived CDR1 and CDR2 are GTSNPN and SVGIG (reference sequence). The CDR3 is 12 residues long. V shed 0 bases and J shed 7 bases, with 9 bases lying between them. The CDR3 DNA follows: TGTGCCTGGAGTGTAACTATCCGTGGCTACACCTTC. Translation gives CAWSVTIRGYTF. Filled out from reference TRBV30 and TRBJ1-2, the complete variable domain reads SQTIHQWPATLVQPVGSPLSLECTVEGTSNPNLYWYRQAAGRGLQLLFYSVGIGQISSEVPQNLSASRPQDRQFILSSKKLLLSDSGFYLCAWSVTIRGYTFGSGTRLTVV.

The chain combines TRBV7-8 with TRBJ1-2; 11 nucleotides match TRBD1. This CDR3 has 15 amino acids. Per germline, CDR1 SGHVS and CDR2 FQNEAQ. J lost 6 bases, V lost 4 bases, and 7 bases had no gene match. The CDR3 DNA reads as TGTGCCAGCAGCTCTATGGGACAGGGGGTAGATGGCTACACCTTC. Protein: CASSSMGQGVDGYTF. Full variable domain (rest looked up from reference TRBV7-8 and TRBJ1-2): GAGVSQSPRYKVAKRGQDVALRCDPISGHVSLFWYQQALGQGPEFLTYFQNEAQLDKSGLPSDRFFAERPEGSVSTLKIQRTQQEDSAVYLCASSSMGQGVDGYTFGSGTRLTVV.

This sequence joins TRBV11-3 and TRBJ2-1; maybe TRBD2 (5 bases). CDR3 length equals 14 residues. Germline V gene data show CDR1 as SGHNT and CDR2 as YENEEA. The germline V and J ends were trimmed by 3 bases and 4 bases, with 10 bases remaining between them. The CDR3 spells CASSLQDSYNEQFF. CDR3 sequence (DNA): TGTGCCAGCAGCTTGCAGGACTCATACAATGAGCAGTTCTTC.

The CDR3 reads CASSEAGTLNQETQYF. For the CDR3, the DNA is TGTGCCAGCAGCGAGGCCGGGACACTCAACCAAGAGACCCAGTACTTC. The chain is built from TRBV9 and TRBJ2-5; a possible D gene is TRBD1 (6 bases). V lost 3 bases and J lost 0, with 15 bases in between. The CDR3 sequence is 16 residues long. Germline CDR1 SGDLS, CDR2 YYNGEE.

The chain carries TRBV2 and TRBJ2-7; D might be TRBD1 (6 bases). Deletions cut 5 bases from V and 3 bases from J, with 11 bases between. Germline V gene data show CDR1 as SNHLY and CDR2 as FYNNEI. There are 13 residues in the CDR3. In DNA form, the CDR3 reads TGTGCCAGCAGTCCTGGACAGCGCTACGAGCAGTACTTC. Translating it yields CASSPGQRYEQYF.

The chain joins TRBV19 to TRBJ1-1; D not certain. The CDR3 sequence is 15 residues long. Trimming removed 3 bases from V and 0 bases from J, with 11 bases in between. Germline lookup yields CDR1 LNHDA and CDR2 SQIVND (reference sequence). The CDR3 is CASSIGQNMNTEAFF. CDR3 nucleotide sequence: TGTGCCAGTAGTATCGGGCAGAACATGAACACTGAAGCTTTCTTT.

This clone turned up a few times. CDR3 sequence reads: CASSVLTAIDNEQFF. CDR3 coding DNA: TGTGCCAGCAGCGTTCTTACCGCCATCGACAATGAGCAGTTCTTC. This chain uses TRBV11-3 with TRBJ2-1; D is unclear. This CDR3 is 15 amino acids long. In germline, CDR1 is SGHNT, CDR2 YENEEA. V was trimmed by 5 bases and J by 5 bases, leaving 16 bases between them.

Only a few counts were recorded for this clone. This chain connects TRBV7-3 to TRBJ2-7; 9 bases align to TRBD2. J gave up 0 bases and V 5 bases, and 2 bases lay outside the gene matches. Germline-derived CDR1 and CDR2 are SGHTA and FQGTGA. The CDR3 length is 14 residues. CDR3 region: CASSGSGSSYEQYF. DNA for the CDR3: TGTGCCAGCAGCGGTAGCGGGAGCTCCTACGAGCAGTACTTC.

The rearrangement joins TRBV11-3 to TRBJ2-1; D unresolved. CDR1 SGHNT and CDR2 YENEEA come from the germline V gene. This CDR3 is built from 14 residues. Trimming pared 2 bases from V and 0 bases from J, leaving 5 bases between. CDR3 coding DNA: TGTGCCAGCAGCTTAATTGGCTCCTACAATGAGCAGTTCTTC. Translating gives CASSLIGSYNEQFF.

V usage is TRBV4-1 and J usage is TRBJ2-5; 8 nucleotides line up with TRBD1. The CDR3 is 16 residues long. Germline CDR1 MGHRA, CDR2 YSYEKL. The V segment lost 7 bases and the J segment 1 base; nucleotides outside the gene matches: 11. The CDR3 coding sequence is TGCGCCAGCACCCCCGGATACACAGGGGGCCAAGAGACCCAGTACTTC. Translation: CASTPGYTGGQETQYF.

The table lists this clone with a few counts. The gene calls are TRBV2 and TRBJ1-1; D is uncertain. The CDR3 runs 12 residues. The V gene's germline CDR1 is SNHLY and CDR2 FYNNEI. V shed 1 base and J shed 4 bases, with 4 bases lying between them. The CDR3 protein is CASSEVVTEAFF. DNA for the CDR3: TGTGCCAGCAGTGAAGTAGTCACTGAAGCTTTCTTT.

V gene TRBV30 combines with J gene TRBJ2-1; a weak D match, TRBD2 (6 bases). The V and J ends lost 0 bases and 15 bases respectively, with 21 bases between them. There are 14 residues in the CDR3. CDR1 and CDR2 from the germline V gene are GTSNPN and SVGIG (reference sequence). CDR3 DNA: TGTGCCTGGAGTGTACTCGCGACTAGTTTCCCTCCGTTCTTC. Translating gives CAWSVLATSFPPFF.

The rearrangement uses TRBV10-3 and TRBJ2-7, with 14 bases fitting TRBD2. CDR1 and CDR2 (germline): ENHRY, SYGVKD. J lost 5 bases, V lost 6 bases, and 3 bases had no gene match. The CDR3 spans 14 residues. CDR3 nucleotides: TGTGCCATCAGGGGGACTAGCGGGAGAGACGAGCAGTACTTC. Amino acid sequence: CAIRGTSGRDEQYF.

The gene calls are TRBV30 and TRBJ1-4; the match to TRBD1 covers 9 bases. Trimming removed 2 bases from V and 7 bases from J; junction bases left unmatched: 11. The CDR3 is 16 amino acids. CDR1 is GTSNPN, CDR2 SVGIG, per germline (reference sequence). The CDR3 DNA is TGTGCCTGGAGTTCCATCGGGGGGACAGGGTCTGAAAAACTGTTTTTT. The encoded protein is CAWSSIGGTGSEKLFF.

The chain carries TRBV25-1 and TRBJ2-3; weak D call: TRBD2 (7 bases). Deletions cut 6 bases from V and 5 bases from J, with 15 bases between. There are 14 residues in the CDR3. CDR1 is MGHDK, CDR2 SYGVNS, per germline. CDR3: CASRDKGGEDTQYF. In DNA, the CDR3 is TGTGCCAGCAGAGATAAAGGGGGGGAAGATACGCAGTATTTT. Using reference TRBV25-1 and TRBJ2-3 for the parts outside the CDR3, the full variable domain is EADIYQTPRYLVIGTGKKITLECSQTMGHDKMYWYQQDPGMELHLIHYSYGVNSTEKGDLSSESTVSRIRTEHFPLTLESARPSHTSQYLCASRDKGGEDTQYFGPGTRLTVL.

The genes are TRBV19 and TRBJ1-5; D may be TRBD1 (5 bases). The CDR3 length is 13 residues. The germline V gene encodes CDR1 LNHDA and CDR2 SQIVND (reference sequence). V lost 5 bases, J lost 7 bases, and 12 bases lay in between. The CDR3 here is CASSSGSEQPQHF. The CDR3 bases are TGTGCCAGTAGTTCAGGGTCGGAACAGCCCCAGCATTTT.

The V and J genes are TRBV6-5 and TRBJ1-4; no clear D gene. The CDR3 is 13 amino acids. Germline CDR1 and CDR2: MNHEY and SVGAGI. V dropped 6 bases and J dropped 8 bases, with 13 bases sitting between them. As DNA, the CDR3 is TGTGCCAGCAGCCGGCGAATCGCCGAAAAACTGTTTTTT. Protein: CASSRRIAEKLFF.

The DNA of the CDR3 is TGTGCCAGCAGCGTGGACGCGGGACTAGCGGTCGCAGATACGCAGTATTTT. This encodes CASSVDAGLAVADTQYF. This chain joins TRBV9 and TRBJ2-3, with 11 nucleotides matching TRBD2. The V gene's germline CDR1 is SGDLS and CDR2 YYNGEE. The V segment lost 2 bases and the J segment 4 bases; nucleotides outside the gene matches: 9. CDR3 length equals 17 residues.

The V gene is TRBV6-1, the J gene TRBJ1-5; maybe TRBD1 (6 bases). The germline V gene has CDR1 MNHNS and CDR2 SASEGT. The CDR3 consists of 14 residues. Trimming took 6 bases from V and 7 from J, leaving 16 bases between them. This CDR3 is CASRANREGQPQHF. CDR3 DNA sequence: TGTGCCAGCAGAGCCAACAGGGAGGGACAGCCCCAGCATTTT.

J is TRBJ1-4 and V is TRBV28; 9 positions agree with TRBD1. Trimming took 6 bases from V and 7 from J; bases not matched to a gene: 6. CDR1 and CDR2 (germline): MDHEN, SYDVKM. The CDR3 consists of 14 residues. In DNA, the CDR3 is TGTGCCAGCAGATATACAGGGGGCGTTGAAAAACTGTTTTTT. This codes for CASRYTGGVEKLFF. The complete variable domain, with remaining parts taken from reference TRBV28 and TRBJ1-4, reads DVKVTQSSRYLVKRTGEKVFLECVQDMDHENMFWYRQDPGLGLRLIYFSYDVKMKEKGDIPEGYSVSREKKERFSLILESASTNQTSMYLCASRYTGGVEKLFFGSGTQLSVL.

This clone was picked up one time. The genes are TRBV11-3 and TRBJ1-2; a possible D gene is TRBD1 (6 bases). The CDR3 extends over 13 amino acids. CDR1 is SGHNT and CDR2 is YENEEA in the germline V gene. V lost 5 bases and J 7 bases, leaving 14 bases between the germline ends. CDR3 region: CASSLRGGSGYTF. In DNA, the CDR3 is TGTGCCAGCAGCCTCCGGGGGGGCTCTGGCTACACCTTC.

This chain connects TRBV4-3 to TRBJ2-3; D is undetermined. Germline V gives CDR1 LGHNA, CDR2 YSLEER. The CDR3 loop spans 14 amino acids. Trimming shortened V by 0 bases and J by 2 bases, and 6 bases separated the two germline ends. The CDR3 sequence is CASSQETTTDTQYF. The DNA of the CDR3 is TGCGCCAGCAGCCAAGAGACCACCACAGATACGCAGTATTTT.

J is TRBJ1-4 and V is TRBV7-3, with TRBD1 identical over 7 bases. This CDR3 region has 15 residues. In germline, CDR1 is SGHTA, CDR2 FQGTGA. V gave up 7 bases and J gave up 10 bases; unmatched junction bases: 15. CDR3: CASTKRDSRSGKLFF. CDR3 sequence (DNA): TGTGCCAGCACCAAACGGGACAGCCGGTCCGGAAAACTGTTTTTT.

The chain employs TRBV18 and TRBJ1-2; D not certain. The CDR3 extends over 15 amino acids. Germline V gene lookup returns CDR1 KGHSH and CDR2 LQKENI. V gave up 0 bases and J gave up 4 bases, with 12 bases separating them. The CDR3 protein is CASSPPRIAFYGYTF. The CDR3 DNA sequence: TGTGCCAGCTCACCACCCAGAATCGCCTTCTATGGCTACACCTTC. The full variable domain, its missing parts supplied by reference TRBV18 and TRBJ1-2, is NAGVMQNPRHLVRRRGQEARLRCSPMKGHSHVYWYRQLPEEGLKFMVYLQKENIIDESGMPKERFSAEFPKEGPSILRIQQVVRGDSAAYFCASSPPRIAFYGYTFGSGTRLTVV.

The chain uses TRBV5-4 and TRBJ1-2; 9 nucleotides match TRBD1. The CDR3 runs to 14 residues. In germline, CDR1 is SGHNT, CDR2 YYREEE (reference sequence). Germline trimming cut 5 bases from V and 6 bases from J; bases unmatched to any gene: 8. Here the CDR3 DNA reads TGTGCCAGCAGATCTCGGACAGGGGAAAATGGCTACACCTTC. As protein: CASRSRTGENGYTF. The complete variable domain, with remaining parts taken from reference TRBV5-4 and TRBJ1-2, reads ETGVTQSPTHLIKTRGQQVTLRCSSQSGHNTVSWYQQALGQGPQFIFQYYREEENGRGNFPPRFSGLQFPNYSSELNVNALELDDSALYLCASRSRTGENGYTFGSGTRLTVV.

The chain combines TRBV15 with TRBJ1-5; D may be TRBD1 (6 bases). Trimming cost V 3 bases and J 5 bases, with 11 bases left between them. Germline V gene data show CDR1 as LNHNV and CDR2 as YYDKDF (reference sequence). The CDR3 loop spans 14 amino acids. The CDR3 reads CATSRTGGYQPQHF. CDR3 DNA sequence: TGTGCCACCAGCAGGACCGGGGGCTATCAGCCCCAGCATTTT. The whole variable domain, filled in from reference TRBV15 and TRBJ1-5, reads DAMVIQNPRYQVTQFGKPVTLSCSQTLNHNVMYWYQQKSSQAPKLLFHYYDKDFNNEADTPDNFQSRRPNTSFCFLDIRSPGLGDTAMYLCATSRTGGYQPQHFGDGTRLSIL.

The rearrangement joins TRBV9 to TRBJ2-7; 7 bases agree with TRBD2. The V gene's germline CDR1 is SGDLS and CDR2 YYNGEE. The CDR3 totals 14 residues. The ends lost 2 bases at V and 5 bases at J; junction bases unmatched: 7. The CDR3 bases are TGTGCCAGCAGCGTTGGACTAGTTCCCCACGAGCAGTACTTC. Its protein is CASSVGLVPHEQYF.

The chain is built from TRBV6-5 and TRBJ1-2; perhaps TRBD1 as D (5 bases). Deletions cut 6 bases from V and 5 bases from J, with 16 bases between. CDR1 and CDR2 (germline): MNHEY, SVGAGI. The length of the CDR3 is 14 residues. In DNA form, the CDR3 reads TGTGCCAGCAGCTACCGACAGTTACCGTATGGCTACACCTTC. This codes for CASSYRQLPYGYTF.

V gene TRBV7-9 combines with J gene TRBJ2-2; 11 nucleotides match TRBD2. Trimming removed 9 bases from V and 6 bases from J; junction bases left unmatched: 6. Germline lookup yields CDR1 SEHNR and CDR2 FQNEAQ (reference sequence). The CDR3 contains 14 residues. The CDR3 bases are TGTGCCAGTCATAGCGGGAGGGCGGCCGGGGAGCTGTTTTTT. Translated, it gives CASHSGRAAGELFF.